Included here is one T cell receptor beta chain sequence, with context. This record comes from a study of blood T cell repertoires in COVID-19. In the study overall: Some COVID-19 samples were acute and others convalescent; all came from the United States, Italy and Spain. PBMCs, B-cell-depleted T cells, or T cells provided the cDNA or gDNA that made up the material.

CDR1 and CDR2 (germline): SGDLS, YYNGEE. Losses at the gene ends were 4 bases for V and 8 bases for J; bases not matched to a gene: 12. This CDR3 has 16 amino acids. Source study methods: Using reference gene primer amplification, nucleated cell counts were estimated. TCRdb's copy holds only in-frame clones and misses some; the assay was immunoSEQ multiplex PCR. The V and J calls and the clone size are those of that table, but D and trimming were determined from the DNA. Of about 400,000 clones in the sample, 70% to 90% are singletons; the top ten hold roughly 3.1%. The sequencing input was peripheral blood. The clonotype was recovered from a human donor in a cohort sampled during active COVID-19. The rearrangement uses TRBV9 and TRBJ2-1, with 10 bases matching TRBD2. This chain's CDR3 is CASSPPAGGLSDEQFF. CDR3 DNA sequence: TGTGCCAGCAGCCCCCCAGCGGGGGGGCTCTCTGATGAGCAGTTCTTC.